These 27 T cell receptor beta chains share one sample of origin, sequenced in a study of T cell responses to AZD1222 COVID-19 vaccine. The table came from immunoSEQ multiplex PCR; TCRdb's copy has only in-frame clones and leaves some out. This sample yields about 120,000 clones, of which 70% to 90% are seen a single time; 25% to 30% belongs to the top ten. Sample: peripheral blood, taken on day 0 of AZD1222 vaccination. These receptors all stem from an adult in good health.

This chain's CDR3 is CASSQDAGTSGRTEQFF. CDR3 in DNA: TGTGCCAGCAGCCAAGATGCCGGGACTAGCGGGAGAACTGAGCAGTTCTTC. V gene TRBV3-1 (or the pseudogene TRBV3-2) combines with J gene TRBJ2-1; 14 nucleotides match TRBD2. The junction had 7 bases not matched to a gene; V was cut back by 0 bases and J by 9 bases. The CDR3 totals 17 residues. Germline V gene lookup returns CDR1 LGHDT and CDR2 YNNKEL (reference sequence).

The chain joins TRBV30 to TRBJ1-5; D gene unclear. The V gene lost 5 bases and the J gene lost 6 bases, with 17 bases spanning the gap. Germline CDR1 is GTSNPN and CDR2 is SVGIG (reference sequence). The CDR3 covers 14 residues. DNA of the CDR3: TGTGCCTGGTGTGAAGGATCACTAGGTCAGCCCCAGCATTTT. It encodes CAWCEGSLGQPQHF.

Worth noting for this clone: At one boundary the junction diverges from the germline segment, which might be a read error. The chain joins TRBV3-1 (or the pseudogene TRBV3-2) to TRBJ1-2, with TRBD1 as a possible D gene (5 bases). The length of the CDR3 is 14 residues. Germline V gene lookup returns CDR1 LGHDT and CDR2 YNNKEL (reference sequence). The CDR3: CASGQGLTKGGYTF. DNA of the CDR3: TGTGCCAGCGGCCAGGGTCTAACTAAGGGTGGCTACACCTTC.

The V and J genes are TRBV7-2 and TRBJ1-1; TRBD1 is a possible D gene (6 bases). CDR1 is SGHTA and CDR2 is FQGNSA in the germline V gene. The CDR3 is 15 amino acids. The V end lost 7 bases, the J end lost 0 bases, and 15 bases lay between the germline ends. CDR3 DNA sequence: TGTGCCAGCATTCCTACGACAGGAATGAACACTGAAGCTTTCTTT. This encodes CASIPTTGMNTEAFF.

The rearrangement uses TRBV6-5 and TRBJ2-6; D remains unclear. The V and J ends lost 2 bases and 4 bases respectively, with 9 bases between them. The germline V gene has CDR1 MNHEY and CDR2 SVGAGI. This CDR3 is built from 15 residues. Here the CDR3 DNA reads TGTGCCAGCAGTTACCGAGAAAGGGGGGCCAACGTCCTGACTTTC. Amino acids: CASSYRERGANVLTF.

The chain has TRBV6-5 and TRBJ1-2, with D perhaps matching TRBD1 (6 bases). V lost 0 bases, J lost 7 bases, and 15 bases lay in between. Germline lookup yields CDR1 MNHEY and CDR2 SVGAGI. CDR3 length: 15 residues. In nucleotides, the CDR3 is TGTGCCAGCAGTTACTCGACGGGGGGCGAGGGTGGCTACACCTTC. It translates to CASSYSTGGEGGYTF.

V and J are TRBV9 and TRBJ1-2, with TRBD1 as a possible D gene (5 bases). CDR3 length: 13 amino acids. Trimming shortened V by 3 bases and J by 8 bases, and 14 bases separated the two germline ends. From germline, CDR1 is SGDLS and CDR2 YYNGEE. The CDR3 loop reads CASSGPTVGGYTF. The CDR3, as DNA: TGTGCCAGCAGCGGCCCGACAGTAGGCGGCTACACCTTC.

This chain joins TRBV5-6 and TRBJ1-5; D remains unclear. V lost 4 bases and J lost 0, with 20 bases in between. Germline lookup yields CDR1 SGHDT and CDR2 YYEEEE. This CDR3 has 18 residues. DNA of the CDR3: TGTGCCAGCAGCCATTCTTTCCGCAGTCCTTATAGCAATCAGCCCCAGCATTTT. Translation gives CASSHSFRSPYSNQPQHF.

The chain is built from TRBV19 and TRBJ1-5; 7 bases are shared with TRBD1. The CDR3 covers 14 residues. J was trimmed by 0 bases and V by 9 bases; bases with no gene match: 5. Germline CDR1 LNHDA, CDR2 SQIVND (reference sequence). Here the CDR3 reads CASGTANSNQPQHF. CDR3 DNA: TGTGCCAGCGGGACAGCGAATAGCAATCAGCCCCAGCATTTT.

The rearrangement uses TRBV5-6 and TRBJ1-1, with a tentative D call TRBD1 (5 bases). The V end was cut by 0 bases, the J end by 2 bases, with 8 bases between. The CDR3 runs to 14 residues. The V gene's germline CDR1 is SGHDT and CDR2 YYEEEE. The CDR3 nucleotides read TGTGCCAGCAGCTTGGGGGGGATCAACACTGAAGCTTTCTTT. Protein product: CASSLGGINTEAFF.

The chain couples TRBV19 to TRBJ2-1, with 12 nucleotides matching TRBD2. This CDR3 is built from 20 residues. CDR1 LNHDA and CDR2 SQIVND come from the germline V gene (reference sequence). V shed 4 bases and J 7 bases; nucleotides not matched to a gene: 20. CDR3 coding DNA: TGTGCCAGTAGTACCTCTAGGTCGCTAGCGGGAGGGCGGTCAGGGAATGAGCAGTTCTTC. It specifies CASSTSRSLAGGRSGNEQFF.

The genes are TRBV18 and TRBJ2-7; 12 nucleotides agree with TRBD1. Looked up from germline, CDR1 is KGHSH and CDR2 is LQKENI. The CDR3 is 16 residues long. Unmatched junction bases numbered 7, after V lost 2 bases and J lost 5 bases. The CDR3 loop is CASSPAGTGGFDEQYF. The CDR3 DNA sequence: TGTGCCAGCTCACCAGCCGGGACAGGGGGCTTTGACGAGCAGTACTTC.

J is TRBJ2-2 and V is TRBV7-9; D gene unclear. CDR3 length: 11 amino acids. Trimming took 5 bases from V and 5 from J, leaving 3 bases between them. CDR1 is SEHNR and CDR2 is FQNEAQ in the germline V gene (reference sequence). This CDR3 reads CASSQTGELFF. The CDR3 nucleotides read TGTGCCAGCAGCCAGACCGGGGAGCTGTTTTTT.

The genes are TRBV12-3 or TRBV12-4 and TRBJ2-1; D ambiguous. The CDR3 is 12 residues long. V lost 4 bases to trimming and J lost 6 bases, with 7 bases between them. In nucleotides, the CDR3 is TGTGCCAGCAGTTACCGGTTCAATGAGCAGTTCTTC. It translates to CASSYRFNEQFF.

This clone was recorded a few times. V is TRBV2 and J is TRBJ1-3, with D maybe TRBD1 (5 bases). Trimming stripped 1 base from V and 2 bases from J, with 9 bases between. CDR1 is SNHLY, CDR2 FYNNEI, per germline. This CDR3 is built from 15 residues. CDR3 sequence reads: CASSEVGAAGNTIYF. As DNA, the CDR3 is TGTGCCAGCAGTGAAGTCGGGGCTGCTGGAAACACCATATATTTT.

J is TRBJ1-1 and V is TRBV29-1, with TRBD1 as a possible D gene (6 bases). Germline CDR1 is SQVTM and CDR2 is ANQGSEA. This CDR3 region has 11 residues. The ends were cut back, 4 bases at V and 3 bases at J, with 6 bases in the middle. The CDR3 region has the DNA TGCAGCGTTGCAGGGGACACTGAAGCTTTCTTT. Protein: CSVAGDTEAFF. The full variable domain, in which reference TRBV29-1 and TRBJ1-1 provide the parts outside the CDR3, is SAVISQKPSRDICQRGTSLTIQCQVDSQVTMMFWYRQQPGQSLTLIATANQGSEATYESGFVIDKFPISRPNLTFSTLTVSNMSPEDSSIYLCSVAGDTEAFFGQGTRLTVV.

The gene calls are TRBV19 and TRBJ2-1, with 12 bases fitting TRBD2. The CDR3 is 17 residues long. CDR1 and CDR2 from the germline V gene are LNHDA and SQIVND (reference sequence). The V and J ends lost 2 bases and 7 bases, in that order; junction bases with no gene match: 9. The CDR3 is CASSIRVLAGGRNEQFF. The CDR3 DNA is TGTGCCAGTAGTATAAGAGTACTAGCGGGAGGACGGAATGAGCAGTTCTTC.

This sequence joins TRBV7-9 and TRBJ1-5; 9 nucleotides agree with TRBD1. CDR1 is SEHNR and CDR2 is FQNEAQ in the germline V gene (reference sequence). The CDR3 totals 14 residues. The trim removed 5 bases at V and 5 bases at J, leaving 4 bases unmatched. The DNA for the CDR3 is TGTGCCAGCAGCCGACAGGGGGGGGATCAGCCCCAGCATTTT. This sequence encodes CASSRQGGDQPQHF.

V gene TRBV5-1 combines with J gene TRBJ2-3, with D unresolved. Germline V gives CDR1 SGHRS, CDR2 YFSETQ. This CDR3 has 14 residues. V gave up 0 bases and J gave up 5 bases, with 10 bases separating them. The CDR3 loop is CASSLGLIGDTQYF. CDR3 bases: TGCGCCAGCAGCTTGGGGCTAATAGGAGATACGCAGTATTTT.

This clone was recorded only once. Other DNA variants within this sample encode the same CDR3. CDR3 nucleotide sequence: TGTGCCAGCAGTTTACTGGGAGGCACTGAAGCTTTCTTT. Protein product: CASSLLGGTEAFF. The V call is TRBV12-3 or TRBV12-4, the J call TRBJ1-1; no reliable D call. The V and J ends lost 2 bases and 4 bases respectively, with 8 bases between them. There are 13 residues in the CDR3.

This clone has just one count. The CDR3 loop is CASSWPGTANEKLFF. CDR3 bases: TGTGCCAGCAGCTGGCCCGGGACAGCGAATGAAAAACTGTTTTTT. The rearrangement joins TRBV11-2 to TRBJ1-4; 7 bases are shared with TRBD1. After removal of 4 bases from V and 5 bases from J, the junction contained 7 bases not matched to a gene. Germline V gene sequence: CDR1 SGHAT, CDR2 FQNNGV. The CDR3 extends over 15 amino acids.

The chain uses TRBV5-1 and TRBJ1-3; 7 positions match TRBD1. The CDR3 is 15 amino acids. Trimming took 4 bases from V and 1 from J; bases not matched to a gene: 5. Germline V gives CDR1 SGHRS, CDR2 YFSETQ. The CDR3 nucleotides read TGCGCCAGCAGCACCGGGACAGTTTCTGGAAACACCATATATTTT. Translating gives CASSTGTVSGNTIYF.

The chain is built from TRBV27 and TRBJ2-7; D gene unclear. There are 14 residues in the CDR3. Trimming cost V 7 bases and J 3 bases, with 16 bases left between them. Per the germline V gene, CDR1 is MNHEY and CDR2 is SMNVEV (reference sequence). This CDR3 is CASTDGSLLYEQYF. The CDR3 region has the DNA TGTGCCAGCACAGACGGGTCACTCCTCTACGAGCAGTACTTC.

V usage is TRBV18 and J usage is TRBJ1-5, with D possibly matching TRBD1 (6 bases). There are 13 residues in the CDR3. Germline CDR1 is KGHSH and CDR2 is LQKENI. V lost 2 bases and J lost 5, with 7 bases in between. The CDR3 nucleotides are TGTGCCAGCTCACCAGAGGGGGATCAGCCCCAGCATTTT. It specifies CASSPEGDQPQHF.

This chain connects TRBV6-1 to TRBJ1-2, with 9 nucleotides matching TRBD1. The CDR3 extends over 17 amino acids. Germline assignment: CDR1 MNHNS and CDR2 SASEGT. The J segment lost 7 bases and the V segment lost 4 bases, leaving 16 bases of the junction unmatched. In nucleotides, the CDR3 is TGTGCCAGCAGTGCCCCGGGGACCGGGACAGGGAGGGGTGGCTACACCTTC. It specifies CASSAPGTGTGRGGYTF.

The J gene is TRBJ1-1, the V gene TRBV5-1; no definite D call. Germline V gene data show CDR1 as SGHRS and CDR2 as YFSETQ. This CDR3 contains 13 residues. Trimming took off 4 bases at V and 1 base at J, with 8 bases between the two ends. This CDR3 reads CASSPDPNTEAFF. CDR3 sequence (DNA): TGCGCCAGCAGCCCAGACCCGAACACTGAAGCTTTCTTT. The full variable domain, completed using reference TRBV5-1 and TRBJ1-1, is KAGVTQTPRYLIKTRGQQVTLSCSPISGHRSVSWYQQTPGQGLQFLFEYFSETQRNKGNFPGRFSGRQFSNSRSEMNVSTLELGDSALYLCASSPDPNTEAFFGQGTRLTVV.

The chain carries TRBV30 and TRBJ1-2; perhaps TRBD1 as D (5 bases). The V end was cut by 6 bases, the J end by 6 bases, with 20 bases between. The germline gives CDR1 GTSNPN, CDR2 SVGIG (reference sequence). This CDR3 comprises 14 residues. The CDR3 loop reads CACPPRGRDDGYTF. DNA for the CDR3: TGTGCCTGCCCCCCGAGGGGCAGGGACGATGGCTACACCTTC.